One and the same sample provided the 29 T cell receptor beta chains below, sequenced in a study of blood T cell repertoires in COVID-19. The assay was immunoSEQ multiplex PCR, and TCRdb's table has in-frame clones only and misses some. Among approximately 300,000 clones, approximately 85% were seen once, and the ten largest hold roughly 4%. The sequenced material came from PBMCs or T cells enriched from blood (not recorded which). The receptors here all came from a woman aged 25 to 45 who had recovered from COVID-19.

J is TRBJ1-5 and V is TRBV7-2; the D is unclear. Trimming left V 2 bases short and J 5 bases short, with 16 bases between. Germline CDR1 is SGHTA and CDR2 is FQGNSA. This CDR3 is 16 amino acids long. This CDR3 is CASSLTVSESHQPQHF. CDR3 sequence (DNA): TGTGCCAGCAGCTTAACGGTTTCGGAGTCTCATCAGCCCCAGCATTTT.

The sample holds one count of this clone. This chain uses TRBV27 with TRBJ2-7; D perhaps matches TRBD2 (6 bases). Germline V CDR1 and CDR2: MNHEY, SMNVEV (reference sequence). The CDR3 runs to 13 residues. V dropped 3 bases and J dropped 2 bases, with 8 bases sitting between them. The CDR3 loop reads CASSFGSPYEQYF. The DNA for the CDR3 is TGTGCCAGCAGTTTCGGGAGTCCCTACGAGCAGTACTTC.

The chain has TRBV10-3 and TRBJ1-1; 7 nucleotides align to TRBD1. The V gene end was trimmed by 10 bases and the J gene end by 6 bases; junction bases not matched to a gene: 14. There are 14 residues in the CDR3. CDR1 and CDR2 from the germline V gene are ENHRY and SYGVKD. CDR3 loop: CATSQTGTAAEAFF. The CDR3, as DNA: TGTGCCACCTCCCAAACCGGGACAGCGGCTGAAGCTTTCTTT.

The CDR3 DNA follows: TGCGCCAGCAGCAGCGAATTTACCTACGAGCAGTACTTC. Translating gives CASSSEFTYEQYF. The rearrangement joins TRBV5-1 to TRBJ2-7; D not resolved. Trimming shortened V by 4 bases and J by 2 bases, and 10 bases separated the two germline ends. The CDR3 runs to 13 residues. The germline V gene encodes CDR1 SGHRS and CDR2 YFSETQ. Filled out from reference TRBV5-1 and TRBJ2-7, the complete variable domain reads KAGVTQTPRYLIKTRGQQVTLSCSPISGHRSVSWYQQTPGQGLQFLFEYFSETQRNKGNFPGRFSGRQFSNSRSEMNVSTLELGDSALYLCASSSEFTYEQYFGPGTRLTVT.

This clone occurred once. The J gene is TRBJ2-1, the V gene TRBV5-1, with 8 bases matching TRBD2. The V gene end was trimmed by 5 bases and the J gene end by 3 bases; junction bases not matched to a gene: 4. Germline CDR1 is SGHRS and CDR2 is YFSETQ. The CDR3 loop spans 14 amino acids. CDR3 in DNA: TGCGCCAGCAGTCAGCGGGAGAACTACAATGAGCAGTTCTTC. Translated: CASSQRENYNEQFF. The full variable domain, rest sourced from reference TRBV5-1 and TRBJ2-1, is KAGVTQTPRYLIKTRGQQVTLSCSPISGHRSVSWYQQTPGQGLQFLFEYFSETQRNKGNFPGRFSGRQFSNSRSEMNVSTLELGDSALYLCASSQRENYNEQFFGPGTRLTVL.

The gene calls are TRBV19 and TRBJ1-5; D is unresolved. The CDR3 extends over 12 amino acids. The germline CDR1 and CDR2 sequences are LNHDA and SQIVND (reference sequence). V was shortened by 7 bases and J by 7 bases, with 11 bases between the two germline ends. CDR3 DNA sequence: TGTGCCAGTACTTCACTAGGGCAGCCCCAGCATTTT. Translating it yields CASTSLGQPQHF.

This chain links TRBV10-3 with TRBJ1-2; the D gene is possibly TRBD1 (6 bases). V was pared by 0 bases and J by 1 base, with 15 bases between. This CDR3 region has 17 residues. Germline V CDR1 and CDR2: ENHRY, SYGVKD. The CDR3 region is CAISESGAKGFNYGYTF. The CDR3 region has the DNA TGTGCCATCAGTGAGTCGGGGGCGAAAGGGTTTAACTATGGCTACACCTTC.

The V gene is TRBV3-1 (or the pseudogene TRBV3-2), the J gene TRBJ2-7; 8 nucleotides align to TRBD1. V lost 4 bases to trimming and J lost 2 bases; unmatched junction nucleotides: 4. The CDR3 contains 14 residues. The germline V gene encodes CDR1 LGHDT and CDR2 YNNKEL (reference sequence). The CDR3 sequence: CASSPLQGAYEQYF. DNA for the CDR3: TGTGCCAGCAGCCCTCTACAGGGGGCCTACGAGCAGTACTTC.

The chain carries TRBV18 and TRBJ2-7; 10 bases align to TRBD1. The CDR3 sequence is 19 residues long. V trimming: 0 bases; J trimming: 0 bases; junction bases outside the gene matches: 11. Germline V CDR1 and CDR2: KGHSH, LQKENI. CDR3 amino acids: CASSPPRTGGDPFSYEQYF. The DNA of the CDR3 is TGTGCCAGCTCACCACCCAGGACAGGGGGTGACCCCTTCTCCTACGAGCAGTACTTC. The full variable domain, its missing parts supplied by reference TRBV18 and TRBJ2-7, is NAGVMQNPRHLVRRRGQEARLRCSPMKGHSHVYWYRQLPEEGLKFMVYLQKENIIDESGMPKERFSAEFPKEGPSILRIQQVVRGDSAAYFCASSPPRTGGDPFSYEQYFGPGTRLTVT.

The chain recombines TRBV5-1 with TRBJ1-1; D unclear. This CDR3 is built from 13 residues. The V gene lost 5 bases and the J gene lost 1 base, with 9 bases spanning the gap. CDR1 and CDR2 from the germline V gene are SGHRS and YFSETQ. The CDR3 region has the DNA TGCGCCAGCAGTTCGTTTAGGAACACTGAAGCTTTCTTT. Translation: CASSSFRNTEAFF.

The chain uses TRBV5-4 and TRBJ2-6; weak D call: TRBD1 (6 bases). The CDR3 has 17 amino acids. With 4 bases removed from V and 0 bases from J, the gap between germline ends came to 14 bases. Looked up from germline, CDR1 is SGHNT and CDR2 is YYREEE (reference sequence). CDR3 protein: CASSQPTGGSGANVLTF. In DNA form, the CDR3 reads TGTGCCAGCAGCCAACCGACAGGCGGCTCTGGGGCCAACGTCCTGACTTTC.

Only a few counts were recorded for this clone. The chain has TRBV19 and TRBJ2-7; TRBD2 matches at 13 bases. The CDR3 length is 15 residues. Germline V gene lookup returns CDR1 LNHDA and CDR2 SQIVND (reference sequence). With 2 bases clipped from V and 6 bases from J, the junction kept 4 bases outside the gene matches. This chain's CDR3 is CASSIRGLAGSEQYF. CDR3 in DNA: TGTGCCAGTAGTATACGGGGACTAGCGGGAAGCGAGCAGTACTTC. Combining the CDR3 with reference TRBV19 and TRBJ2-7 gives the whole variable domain DGGITQSPKYLFRKEGQNVTLSCEQNLNHDAMYWYRQDPGQGLRLIYYSQIVNDFQKGDIAEGYSVSREKKESFPLTVTSAQKNPTAFYLCASSIRGLAGSEQYFGPGTRLTVT.

In DNA form, the CDR3 reads TGTGCCGGAGGGGGACAGGGGGCCGCTCAGCCCCAGCATTTT. This codes for CAGGGQGAAQPQHF. The rearrangement links TRBV19 to TRBJ1-5; TRBD1 matches at 12 bases. Germline CDR1 reads LNHDA; CDR2 reads SQIVND (reference sequence). The CDR3 is made up of 14 amino acids. The ends lost 11 bases at V and 6 bases at J; junction bases unmatched: 8.

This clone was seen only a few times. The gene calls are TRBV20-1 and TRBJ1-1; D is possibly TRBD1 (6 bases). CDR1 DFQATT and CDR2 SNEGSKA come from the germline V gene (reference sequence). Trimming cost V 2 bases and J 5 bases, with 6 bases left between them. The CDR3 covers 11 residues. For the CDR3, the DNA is TGCAGTGCTAGACAGGGGACTGAAGCTTTCTTT. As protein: CSARQGTEAFF.

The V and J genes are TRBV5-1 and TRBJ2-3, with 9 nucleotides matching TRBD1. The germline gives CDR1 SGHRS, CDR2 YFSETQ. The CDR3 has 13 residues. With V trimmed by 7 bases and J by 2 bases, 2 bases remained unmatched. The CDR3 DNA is TGCGCCAGCGGGACAGGGACCACAGATACGCAGTATTTT. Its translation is CASGTGTTDTQYF. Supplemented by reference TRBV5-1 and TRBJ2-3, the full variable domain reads KAGVTQTPRYLIKTRGQQVTLSCSPISGHRSVSWYQQTPGQGLQFLFEYFSETQRNKGNFPGRFSGRQFSNSRSEMNVSTLELGDSALYLCASGTGTTDTQYFGPGTRLTVL.

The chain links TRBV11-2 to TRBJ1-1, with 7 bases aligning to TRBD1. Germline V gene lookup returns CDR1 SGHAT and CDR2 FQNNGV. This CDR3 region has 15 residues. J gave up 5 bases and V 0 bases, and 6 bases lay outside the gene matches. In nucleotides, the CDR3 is TGTGCCAGCAGCTTAGATCGGCAGGGGGGAACTGAAGCTTTCTTT. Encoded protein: CASSLDRQGGTEAFF. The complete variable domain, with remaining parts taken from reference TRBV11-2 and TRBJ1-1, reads EAGVAQSPRYKIIEKRQSVAFWCNPISGHATLYWYQQILGQGPKLLIQFQNNGVVDDSQLPKDRFSAERLKGVDSTLKIQPAKLEDSAVYLCASSLDRQGGTEAFFGQGTRLTVV.

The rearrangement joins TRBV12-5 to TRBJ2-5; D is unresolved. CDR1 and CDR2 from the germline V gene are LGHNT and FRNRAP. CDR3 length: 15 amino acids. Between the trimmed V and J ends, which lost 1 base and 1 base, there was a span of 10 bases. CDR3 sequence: CASGLGDRSQETQYF. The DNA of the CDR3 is TGTGCTAGTGGTTTGGGAGATCGGTCCCAAGAGACCCAGTACTTC.

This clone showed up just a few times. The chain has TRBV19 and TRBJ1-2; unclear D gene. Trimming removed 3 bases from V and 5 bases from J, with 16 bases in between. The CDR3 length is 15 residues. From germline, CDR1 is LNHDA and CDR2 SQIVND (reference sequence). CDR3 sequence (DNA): TGTGCCAGTAGTATTCGGATGGGCACGAAATATGGCTACACCTTC. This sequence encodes CASSIRMGTKYGYTF.

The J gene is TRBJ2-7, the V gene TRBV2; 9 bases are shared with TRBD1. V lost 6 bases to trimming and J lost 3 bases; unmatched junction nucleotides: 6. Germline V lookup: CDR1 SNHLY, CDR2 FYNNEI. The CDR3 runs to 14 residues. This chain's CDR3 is CASSATGGYYEQYF. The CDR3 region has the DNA TGTGCCAGCAGCGCGACAGGGGGATACTACGAGCAGTACTTC.

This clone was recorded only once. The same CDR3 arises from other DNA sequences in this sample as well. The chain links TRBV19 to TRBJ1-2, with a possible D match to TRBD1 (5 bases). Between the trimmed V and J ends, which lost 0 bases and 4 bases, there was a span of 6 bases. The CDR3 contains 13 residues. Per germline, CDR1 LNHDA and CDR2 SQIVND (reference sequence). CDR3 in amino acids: CASSIDRVYGYTF. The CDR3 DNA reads TGTGCCAGTAGTATAGACAGGGTCTATGGCTACACCTTC. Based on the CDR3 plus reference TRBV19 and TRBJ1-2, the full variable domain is DGGITQSPKYLFRKEGQNVTLSCEQNLNHDAMYWYRQDPGQGLRLIYYSQIVNDFQKGDIAEGYSVSREKKESFPLTVTSAQKNPTAFYLCASSIDRVYGYTFGSGTRLTVV.

This chain's CDR3 is CAWAGTAYSNQPQHF. As DNA, the CDR3 is TGTGCCTGGGCCGGGACAGCCTATAGCAATCAGCCCCAGCATTTT. The chain joins TRBV30 to TRBJ1-5; 7 bases align to TRBD1. The CDR3 totals 15 residues. The V gene's germline CDR1 is GTSNPN and CDR2 SVGIG (reference sequence). J lost 0 bases, V lost 5 bases, and 7 bases had no gene match.

The CDR3 nucleotides read TGTGCCAGCAGCTTGGCCGGGACACGAAGTTACGAGCAGTACTTC. It encodes CASSLAGTRSYEQYF. This chain links TRBV5-6 with TRBJ2-7, with a tentative D call TRBD1 (6 bases). Per the germline V gene, CDR1 is SGHDT and CDR2 is YYEEEE. The CDR3 extends over 15 amino acids. The V and J ends lost 0 bases and 4 bases respectively, with 14 bases between them.

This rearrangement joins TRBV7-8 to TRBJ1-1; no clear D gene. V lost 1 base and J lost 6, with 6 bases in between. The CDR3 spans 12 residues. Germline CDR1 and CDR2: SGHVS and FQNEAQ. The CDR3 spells CASSLDLAEAFF. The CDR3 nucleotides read TGTGCCAGCAGCTTAGACCTAGCTGAAGCTTTCTTT. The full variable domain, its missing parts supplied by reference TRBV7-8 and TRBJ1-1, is GAGVSQSPRYKVAKRGQDVALRCDPISGHVSLFWYQQALGQGPEFLTYFQNEAQLDKSGLPSDRFFAERPEGSVSTLKIQRTQQEDSAVYLCASSLDLAEAFFGQGTRLTVV.

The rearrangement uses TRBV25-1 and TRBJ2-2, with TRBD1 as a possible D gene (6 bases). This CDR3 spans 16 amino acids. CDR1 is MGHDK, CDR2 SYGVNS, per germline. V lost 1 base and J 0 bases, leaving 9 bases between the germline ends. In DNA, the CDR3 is TGTGCCAGCAGTGAATTAGGGACACCGAACACCGGGGAGCTGTTTTTT. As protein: CASSELGTPNTGELFF.

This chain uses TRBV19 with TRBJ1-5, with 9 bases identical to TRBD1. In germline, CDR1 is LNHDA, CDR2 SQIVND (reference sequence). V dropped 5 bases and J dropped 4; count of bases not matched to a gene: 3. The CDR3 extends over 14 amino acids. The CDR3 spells CASSDRGINQPQHF. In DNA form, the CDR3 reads TGTGCCAGTAGTGACAGGGGGATAAATCAGCCCCAGCATTTT.

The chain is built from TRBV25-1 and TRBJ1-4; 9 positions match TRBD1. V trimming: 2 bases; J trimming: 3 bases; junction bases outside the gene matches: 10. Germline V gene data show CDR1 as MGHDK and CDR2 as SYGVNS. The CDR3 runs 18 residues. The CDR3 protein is CASSEEQGASYPNEKLFF. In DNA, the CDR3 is TGTGCCAGCAGTGAAGAACAGGGGGCGAGTTATCCTAATGAAAAACTGTTTTTT. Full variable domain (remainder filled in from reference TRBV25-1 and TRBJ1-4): EADIYQTPRYLVIGTGKKITLECSQTMGHDKMYWYQQDPGMELHLIHYSYGVNSTEKGDLSSESTVSRIRTEHFPLTLESARPSHTSQYLCASSEEQGASYPNEKLFFGSGTQLSVL.

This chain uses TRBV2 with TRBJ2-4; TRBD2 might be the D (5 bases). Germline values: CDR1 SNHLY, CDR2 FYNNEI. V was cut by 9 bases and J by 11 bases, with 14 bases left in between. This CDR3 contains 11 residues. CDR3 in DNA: TGTGCCAGTCGGTGGGAGAGCCTTCAGTACTTC. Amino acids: CASRWESLQYF.

The CDR3, as DNA: TGTGCCAGCAGTTCGTACAGGGGGTCTAATTCACCCCTCCACTTT. Protein: CASSSYRGSNSPLHF. V usage is TRBV6-5 and J usage is TRBJ1-6; 8 bases map to TRBD1. This CDR3 has 15 residues. Trimming at V came to 4 bases and at J to 6 bases, leaving 5 bases not matched to a gene. Germline V gene lookup returns CDR1 MNHEY and CDR2 SVGAGI.

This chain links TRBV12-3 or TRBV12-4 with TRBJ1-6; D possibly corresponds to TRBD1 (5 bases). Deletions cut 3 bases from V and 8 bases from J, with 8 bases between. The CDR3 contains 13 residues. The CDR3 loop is CASSFPTDSPLHF. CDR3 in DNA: TGTGCCAGCAGTTTCCCGACAGATTCACCCCTCCACTTT.